This T cell receptor beta chain is from a study of blood T cell repertoires in COVID-19. As handled by the study authors: Amplification of reference gene primers provided the estimated nucleated cell counts. The protocol was immunoSEQ multiplex PCR, while the TCRdb copy is restricted to in-frame clones and leaves out a portion. The V and J calls and clone size come from that table; D and trimming were worked out from the DNA. Here the sample spans under 20,000 clones, roughly 87% being singletons. Germline CDR1 reads DFQATT; CDR2 reads SNEGSKA (reference sequence). The V gene lost 3 bases and the J gene lost 3 bases, with 9 bases spanning the gap. The CDR3 sequence is 12 residues long.

Sample: peripheral blood. This chain links TRBV20-1 with TRBJ2-7; D not resolved. The receptor was derived from a human donor in a cohort sampled during active COVID-19. The donor label of this sample is uncertain. The chain's CDR3 is CSASAGFYEQYF. The DNA of the CDR3 is TGCAGTGCTAGTGCAGGATTCTACGAGCAGTACTTC.